These T cell receptor beta chains were read from a single sample in a study of shared clonotypes between healthy human individuals. Sequencing used immunoSEQ multiplex PCR; TCRdb keeps in-frame clones, though not all of them. This repertoire shows about 1 million clones, roughly 70% found once; its top ten account for approximately 1.5%. The specimen sequenced was memory CD4+ T cells sorted from blood. The receptors here all came from a man younger than 30 in good health. The CDR3 runs from the conserved cysteine through the conserved F or W. A D gene is named only where the DNA matches it firmly. The size of a clone is reported for some rows only, either as once, few or many, or as a class for expanded clones.

v_gene	d_gene	abundance	j_gene	CDR3nt	CDR3aa
TRBV18	.	.	TRBJ1-1	TGTGCCAGCTCACCACCAGGGCTCACTGAAGCTTTCTTT	CASSPPGLTEAFF
TRBV28	.	.	TRBJ1-6	TGTGCCAGCAGCTACAGGGATTCACCCCTCCACTTT	CASSYRDSPLHF
TRBV7-6	TRBD1	few	TRBJ1-5	TGTGCCAGCAGCCCCCCAGCGGGGGACAGGGGACGGAGTCAGCCCCAGCATTTT	CASSPPAGDRGRSQPQHF
TRBV14	.	.	TRBJ1-2	TGTGCCAGCAGCCAAGAGTTAAACTATGGCTACACCTTC	CASSQELNYGYTF
TRBV18	.	.	TRBJ2-2	TGTGCCAGCTCACCTGACCGCCGCGGGGAGCGGGAGCTGTTTTTT	CASSPDRRGERELFF
TRBV28	.	.	TRBJ1-1	TGTGCCACTAAGGGCCCGAACACTGAAGCTTTCTTT	CATKGPNTEAFF
TRBV29-1	.	few	TRBJ1-2	TGCAGCGTTGAGCCACCTTCTAACTATGGCTACACCTTC	CSVEPPSNYGYTF
TRBV6-4	TRBD2	many	TRBJ2-1	TGTGCCAGCGGGATACTAGCGGGGGGGTTCAATGAGCAGTTCTTC	CASGILAGGFNEQFF
TRBV30	.	.	TRBJ2-7	TGTGCCTGGAGTGTTTCCTACGAGCAGTACTTC	CAWSVSYEQYF
TRBV10-3	TRBD2	once	TRBJ2-5	TGTGCCATTAGCGGGGGGGAAGAGACCCAGTACTTC	CAISGGEETQYF
TRBV18	.	few	TRBJ1-1	TGTGCCAGCTCACCACCCGCAGGGGACACTGAAGCTTTCTTT	CASSPPAGDTEAFF
TRBV6-6	.	few	TRBJ1-2	TGTGCCAGCAGGCAGGGCCTCTATGGCTACACCTTC	CASRQGLYGYTF
TRBV10-1	.	.	TRBJ2-1	TGCGCCAGCAGTGCTTCGCTAGCGAATGAGCAGTTCTTC	CASSASLANEQFF
TRBV18	.	.	TRBJ2-3	TGTGCCAGCTCACCACGACAGGGCACAGATACGCAGTATTTT	CASSPRQGTDTQYF
TRBV29-1	TRBD1	.	TRBJ1-4	TGCAGCGCCAACGTGGGACAGGGGAATGAAAAACTGTTTTTT	CSANVGQGNEKLFF
TRBV30	.	.	TRBJ1-4	TGTGCCTGGAGGGTAGGGAATGATGAAAAACTGTTTTTT	CAWRVGNDEKLFF
TRBV30	.	.	TRBJ2-3	TGTGCCTGGACCTCCGGGACAACAAGCACAGATACGCAGTATTTT	CAWTSGTTSTDTQYF
TRBV5-4	.	.	TRBJ1-2	TGTGCCAGCAGCTTGATGCCAGGGGAAGGTGGCTACACCTTC	CASSLMPGEGGYTF
TRBV4-1	.	.	TRBJ2-2	TGCGCCAGCAGCCAAGAGTCAGTTAACACCGGGGAGCTGTTTTTT	CASSQESVNTGELFF
TRBV4-3	.	many	TRBJ2-5	TGCGCCAGCAGCCAAGATTACAGGACACTAGAGACCCAGTACTTC	CASSQDYRTLETQYF
TRBV6-6	TRBD1	.	TRBJ1-5	TGTGCCAGCAGTGACAGGGAGAGGAGCAATCAGCCCCAGCATTTT	CASSDRERSNQPQHF
TRBV7-9	TRBD2	few	TRBJ2-1	TGTGCCAGCAGCTTAGGACCGGGCGGGGGGTACAATGAGCAGTTCTTC	CASSLGPGGGYNEQFF
TRBV5-3	.	once	TRBJ2-7	TGTGCCAGAAGCTTGGGGAGGGGAGGCTTTACCTACGAGCAGTACTTC	CARSLGRGGFTYEQYF
TRBV5-1	.	.	TRBJ2-7	TGCGCCAGCAGCCGAGGAGGAACGAGAGCCTACGAGCAGTACTTC	CASSRGGTRAYEQYF
TRBV5-1	TRBD1	.	TRBJ2-1	TGCGCCAGCAGCGGGAGGACAGGGGACAATGAGCAGTTCTTC	CASSGRTGDNEQFF
TRBV10-3	.	.	TRBJ2-7	TGTGCCACCGGAGGGGGACGACAGTACGAGCAGTACTTC	CATGGGRQYEQYF
TRBV7-2	TRBD2	.	TRBJ2-5	TGTGCCAGCAGCTTAGTTGGGGGAGGGGTAGGAGAGACCCAGTACTTC	CASSLVGGGVGETQYF
TRBV18	.	once	TRBJ1-5	TGTGCCAGCTCTCTTGGACCCAGCAATCAGCCCCAGCATTTT	CASSLGPSNQPQHF
TRBV4-3	.	.	TRBJ1-1	TGCGCCAGCAGCCAAGAAGGGGTTCTCACTGAAGCTTTCTTT	CASSQEGVLTEAFF
TRBV4-1	.	.	TRBJ2-4	TGCGCCAGCAGCCAGACAGGCGGGGGCTCCAAAAACATTCAGTACTTC	CASSQTGGGSKNIQYF
TRBV27	TRBD1	.	TRBJ1-1	TGTGCCAGCAGTTTCCTACCGGGACAGAGGAACACTGAAGCTTTCTTT	CASSFLPGQRNTEAFF
TRBV6-6	TRBD1	.	TRBJ2-5	TGTGCCAGCAGTTTGGGTCCGGGACAGTGGTCGGAGACCCAGTACTTC	CASSLGPGQWSETQYF
TRBV7-6	.	.	TRBJ2-3	TGTGCCAGCAGCCCAGGGACTTTAAGAGATACGCAGTATTTT	CASSPGTLRDTQYF
TRBV5-6	TRBD1	.	TRBJ1-5	TGTGCCAGCAGCTTGGGACAGGGGTCGTCTCAGCCCCAGCATTTT	CASSLGQGSSQPQHF
TRBV19	.	.	TRBJ1-2	TGTGCCAGTAATGCGGAAGCTAACTATGGCTACACCTTC	CASNAEANYGYTF
TRBV7-9	TRBD1	.	TRBJ1-3	TGTGCCAGCAGCTCTACGGACAGGGGGCTGGGGAACACCATATATTTT	CASSSTDRGLGNTIYF
TRBV6-5	.	.	TRBJ1-1	TGTGCCAGCACTGACAGCCTGAACACTGAAGCTTTCTTT	CASTDSLNTEAFF
TRBV2	.	.	TRBJ1-2	TGTGCCAGCAGTGACGGGGGGTTGGGTTATGGCTACACCTTC	CASSDGGLGYGYTF
TRBV5-1	.	.	TRBJ2-7	TGCGCCAGCAGCTTGGCCGGTACAATTTGGGTAAACGAGCAGTACTTC	CASSLAGTIWVNEQYF
TRBV7-2	TRBD2	.	TRBJ2-5	TGTGCCAGCAGCTCGGGACTAGCGGGTCGCGAGACCCAGTACTTC	CASSSGLAGRETQYF
TRBV2	.	once	TRBJ1-2	TGTGCCAGTATAGCCGGGACCCACAACTATGGCTACACCTTC	CASIAGTHNYGYTF
TRBV6-1	.	.	TRBJ2-7	TGTGCCAGCAGTGAACGTTTGTGGCCCCCATTCTCCTACGAGCAGTACTTC	CASSERLWPPFSYEQYF
TRBV5-6	.	once	TRBJ2-7	TGTGCCAGCAGCTCCCTAGGGGGGAACTACGAGCAGTACTTC	CASSSLGGNYEQYF
TRBV7-9	.	.	TRBJ1-3	TGTGCCAGCAGCTTACTTTACTCTGGAAACACCATATATTTT	CASSLLYSGNTIYF
TRBV6-5	.	.	TRBJ1-2	TGTGCCAGCAGACCTACGGGGGGTTATGGCTACACCTTC	CASRPTGGYGYTF
TRBV19	TRBD1	.	TRBJ1-1	TGTGCCAGTAGTATACCCGGGACAGGGGAAGCTGAAGCTTTCTTT	CASSIPGTGEAEAFF
TRBV5-1	TRBD2	.	TRBJ2-7	TGCGCCAGCAGCTTGGACACTAGCGGGGTCTACGAGCAGTACTTC	CASSLDTSGVYEQYF
TRBV5-1	.	.	TRBJ1-2	TGCGCCAGCAGCCTGGATTCTGGGCTTGGCTACACCTTC	CASSLDSGLGYTF
TRBV7-8	TRBD2	.	TRBJ2-7	TGTGCCAGCAGCTGGGAGGGTGGAGTACCAAGCTCCTACGAGCAGTACTTC	CASSWEGGVPSSYEQYF
TRBV12-5	.	.	TRBJ2-1	TGTGCTAGTGGTTTGGTGGTGAACCCTAAGTCCTACAATGAGCAGTTCTTC	CASGLVVNPKSYNEQFF
TRBV6-1	TRBD1	.	TRBJ1-2	TGTGCCAGCAGACAGGGGGCGAATGATGGCTACACCTTC	CASRQGANDGYTF
TRBV10-3	.	.	TRBJ2-2	TGTGCCATCAGTGAGAGGGGACATCTGACCGGGGAGCTGTTTTTT	CAISERGHLTGELFF